This T cell receptor (beta chain) emerged from a study of shared clonotypes between healthy human individuals. Sequencing used immunoSEQ multiplex PCR; TCRdb keeps in-frame clones, though not all of them. The data show approximately 2,300,000 clones, around 90% seen once. This clone turned up a few times. Other DNA sequences in this sample translate to the same CDR3. V lost 3 bases and J lost 5, with 7 bases in between. Germline CDR1 and CDR2: SGHAT and FQNNGV. CDR3 length: 12 residues. The clonotype was recovered from a man aged 18 to 30 in good health. Some clones in this sample may be carry-over from other donors' samples. The genes are TRBV11-2 and TRBJ1-1, with D perhaps TRBD1 (5 bases). The source material was naive CD4+ T cells from PBMCs. As for subset: CD45RA+ positively selected. The CDR3 DNA follows: TGTGCCAGCAGCTTCGGGGGTACTGAAGCTTTCTTT. This sequence encodes CASSFGGTEAFF.